This is a list of T cell receptor beta chains from one sample in a study of OX40 agonist ivuxolimab in advanced cancers. Produced via immunoSEQ multiplex PCR; TCRdb's table is partial and in-frame only. Of about 55,000 clones detected, around 87% appear once; the ten largest clones hold about 13%. The sequences come from CD4+ or CD8+ T cells sorted from blood, collected in a trial of the OX40 agonist ivuxolimab. These receptors were collected from an adult with an advanced solid tumor such as melanoma, head and neck, liver or kidney cancer. The conserved cysteine and the conserved F or W are not part of the CDR3 here. Fields, in order: clone size, V gene, J gene, CDR3 protein. Clone sizes are given selectively: once, few, many, or a class where the clone is expanded.

clone_size: .; v_call: TRBV7-6; j_call: TRBJ2-5; cdr3_aa: ASRAGVGGETQY
clone_size: few; v_call: TRBV4-1; j_call: TRBJ1-4; cdr3_aa: ASSQDAGSNEKLF
clone_size: .; v_call: TRBV6-5; j_call: TRBJ1-1; cdr3_aa: ASSYSGQRAF
clone_size: .; v_call: TRBV5-1; j_call: TRBJ2-1; cdr3_aa: ASGLYNEQF
clone_size: .; v_call: TRBV7-9; j_call: TRBJ2-5; cdr3_aa: ASSSPALGSGETQY
clone_size: .; v_call: TRBV4-1; j_call: TRBJ1-1; cdr3_aa: ASSHATGRKNTEAF
clone_size: .; v_call: TRBV28; j_call: TRBJ2-7; cdr3_aa: ASSLYQAGPYEQY
clone_size: .; v_call: TRBV7-2; j_call: TRBJ1-5; cdr3_aa: ASSLGWGGTQPQH
clone_size: .; v_call: TRBV7-9; j_call: TRBJ1-4; cdr3_aa: ASSLVVGRGSEKLF
clone_size: .; v_call: TRBV5-4; j_call: TRBJ2-7; cdr3_aa: ASSLGEGGEQY
clone_size: .; v_call: TRBV5-1; j_call: TRBJ2-5; cdr3_aa: ASSLWVQETQY
clone_size: .; v_call: TRBV5-1; j_call: TRBJ2-7; cdr3_aa: ASSPRGQGRYEQY
clone_size: .; v_call: TRBV2; j_call: TRBJ2-5; cdr3_aa: ASSTGKETQY
clone_size: once; v_call: TRBV18; j_call: TRBJ2-3; cdr3_aa: ASSPRLGGSPDTQY
clone_size: .; v_call: TRBV7-2; j_call: TRBJ2-7; cdr3_aa: ASSREREFNEQY
clone_size: .; v_call: TRBV6-1; j_call: TRBJ1-5; cdr3_aa: ASSEGSGAKQPQH
clone_size: .; v_call: TRBV11-3; j_call: TRBJ2-3; cdr3_aa: ASSPMGSGRAGDTQY